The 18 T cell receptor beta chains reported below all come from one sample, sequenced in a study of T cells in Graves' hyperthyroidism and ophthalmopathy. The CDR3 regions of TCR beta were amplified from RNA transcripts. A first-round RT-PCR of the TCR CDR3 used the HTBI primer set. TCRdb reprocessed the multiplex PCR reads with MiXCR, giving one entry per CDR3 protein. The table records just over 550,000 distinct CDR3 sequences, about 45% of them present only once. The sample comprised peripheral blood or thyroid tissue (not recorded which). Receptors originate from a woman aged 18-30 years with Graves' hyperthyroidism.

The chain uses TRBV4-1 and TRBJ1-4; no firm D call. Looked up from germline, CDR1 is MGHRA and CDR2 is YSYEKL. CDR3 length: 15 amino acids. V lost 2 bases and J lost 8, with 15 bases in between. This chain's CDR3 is CASSQTRREEEKLFF. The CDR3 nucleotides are TGCGCCAGCAGCCAAACGAGGAGGGAGGAGGAAAAACTGTTTTTT.

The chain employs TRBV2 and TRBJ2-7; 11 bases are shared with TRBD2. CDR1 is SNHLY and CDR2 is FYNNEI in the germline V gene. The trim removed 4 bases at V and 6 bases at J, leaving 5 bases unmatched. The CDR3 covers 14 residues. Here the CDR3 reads CASSGLAGGFEQYF. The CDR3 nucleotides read TGTGCCAGCAGTGGGCTAGCGGGAGGATTCGAGCAGTACTTC.

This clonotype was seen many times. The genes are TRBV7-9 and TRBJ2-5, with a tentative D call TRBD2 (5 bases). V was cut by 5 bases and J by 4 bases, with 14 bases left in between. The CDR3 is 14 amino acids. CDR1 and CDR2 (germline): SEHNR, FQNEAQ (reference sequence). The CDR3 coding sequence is TGTGCCAGCAGCCCAGGACTCGCTCGAGAGACCCAGTACTTC. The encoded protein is CASSPGLARETQYF.

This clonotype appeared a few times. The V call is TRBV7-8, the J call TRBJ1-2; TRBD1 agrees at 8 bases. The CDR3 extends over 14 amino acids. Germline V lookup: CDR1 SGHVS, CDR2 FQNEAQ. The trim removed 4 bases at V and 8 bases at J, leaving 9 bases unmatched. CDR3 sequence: CASSSPTGDGGYTF. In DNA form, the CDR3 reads TGTGCCAGCAGCTCGCCGACAGGGGACGGCGGCTACACCTTC.

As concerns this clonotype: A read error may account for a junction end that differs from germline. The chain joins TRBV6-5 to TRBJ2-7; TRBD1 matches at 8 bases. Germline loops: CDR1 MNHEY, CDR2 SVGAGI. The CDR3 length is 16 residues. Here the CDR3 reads CALSYSRTGSSYEQNF. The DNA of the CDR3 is TGTGCCCTCAGTTACTCCCGGACAGGGAGCTCCTACGAGCAGAACTTC.

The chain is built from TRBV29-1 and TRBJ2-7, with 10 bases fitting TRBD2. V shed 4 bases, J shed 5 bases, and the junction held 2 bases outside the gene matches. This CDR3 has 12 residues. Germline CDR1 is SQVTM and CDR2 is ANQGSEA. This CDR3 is CSVALAGDEQYF. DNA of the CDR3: TGCAGCGTTGCTCTAGCGGGAGACGAGCAGTACTTC.

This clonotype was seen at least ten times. The CDR3 is CAISMGRFYEQYF. The CDR3 DNA reads TGTGCCATCAGCATGGGCAGATTCTACGAGCAGTACTTC. This sequence joins TRBV10-3 and TRBJ2-7, with D hard to call. V lost 6 bases and J lost 3, with 12 bases in between. The CDR3 has 13 residues. Germline CDR1 is ENHRY and CDR2 is SYGVKD.

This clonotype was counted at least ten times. CDR3 residues: CASSLGSTNTEAFF. Here the CDR3 DNA reads TGTGCCAGCAGCTTGGGGTCTACGAACACTGAAGCTTTCTTT. The rearrangement joins TRBV7-6 to TRBJ1-1, with D unresolved. V lost 3 bases to trimming and J lost 1 base, with 9 bases between them. The CDR3 is 14 residues long. From germline, CDR1 is SGHVS and CDR2 FNYEAQ.

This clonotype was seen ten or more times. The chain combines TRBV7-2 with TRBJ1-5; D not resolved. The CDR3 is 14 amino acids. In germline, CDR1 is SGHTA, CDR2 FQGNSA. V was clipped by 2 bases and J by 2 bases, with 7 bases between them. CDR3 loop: CASSLSGRNQPQHF. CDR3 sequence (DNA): TGTGCCAGCAGCTTATCAGGTCGCAATCAGCCCCAGCATTTT. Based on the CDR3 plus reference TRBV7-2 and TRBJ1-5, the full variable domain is GAGVSQSPSNKVTEKGKDVELRCDPISGHTALYWYRQSLGQGLEFLIYFQGNSAPDKSGLPSDRFSAERTGGSVSTLTIQRTQQEDSAVYLCASSLSGRNQPQHFGDGTRLSIL.

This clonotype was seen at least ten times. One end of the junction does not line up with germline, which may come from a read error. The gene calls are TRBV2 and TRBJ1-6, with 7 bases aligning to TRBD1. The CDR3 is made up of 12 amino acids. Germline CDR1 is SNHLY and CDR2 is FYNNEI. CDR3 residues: CAGRDRNSPLHF. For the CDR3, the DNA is TGTGCCGGCAGGGACAGAAATTCACCCCTCCACTTT.

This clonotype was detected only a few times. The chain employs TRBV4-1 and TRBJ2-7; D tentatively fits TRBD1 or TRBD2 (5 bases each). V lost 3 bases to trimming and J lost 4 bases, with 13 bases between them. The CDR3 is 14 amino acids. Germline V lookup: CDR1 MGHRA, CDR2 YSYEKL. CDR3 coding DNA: TGCGCCAGCAGCCACCGGGACCCACCATACGAGCAGTACTTC. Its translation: CASSHRDPPYEQYF.

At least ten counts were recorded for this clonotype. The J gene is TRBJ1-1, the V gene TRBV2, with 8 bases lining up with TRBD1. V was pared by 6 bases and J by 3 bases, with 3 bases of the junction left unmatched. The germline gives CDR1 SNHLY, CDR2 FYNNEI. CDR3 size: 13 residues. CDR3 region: CASSKDRDTEAFF. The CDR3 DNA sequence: TGTGCCAGCAGCAAGGACAGGGACACTGAAGCTTTCTTT.

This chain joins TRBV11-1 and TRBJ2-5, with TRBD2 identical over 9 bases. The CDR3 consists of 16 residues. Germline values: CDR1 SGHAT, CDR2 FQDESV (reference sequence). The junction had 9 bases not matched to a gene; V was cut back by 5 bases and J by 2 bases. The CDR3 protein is CASSMRLADKQETQYF. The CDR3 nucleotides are TGTGCCAGCAGCATGAGACTAGCGGATAAACAAGAGACCCAGTACTTC.

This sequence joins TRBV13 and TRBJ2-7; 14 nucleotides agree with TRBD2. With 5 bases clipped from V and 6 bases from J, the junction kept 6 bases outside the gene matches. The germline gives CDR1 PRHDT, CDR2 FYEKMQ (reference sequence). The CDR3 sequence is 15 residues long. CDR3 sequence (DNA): TGTGCCAGCAGCCCCGGGACTAGCGGGAGTCTCGAGCAGTACTTC. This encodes CASSPGTSGSLEQYF.

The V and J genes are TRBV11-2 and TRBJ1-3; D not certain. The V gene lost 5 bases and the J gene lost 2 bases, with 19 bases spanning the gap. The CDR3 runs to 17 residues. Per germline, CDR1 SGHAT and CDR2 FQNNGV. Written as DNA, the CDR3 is TGTGCCAGCAGCCAAGAGGCGAATAAAGGTCCTGGAAACACCATATATTTT. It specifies CASSQEANKGPGNTIYF.

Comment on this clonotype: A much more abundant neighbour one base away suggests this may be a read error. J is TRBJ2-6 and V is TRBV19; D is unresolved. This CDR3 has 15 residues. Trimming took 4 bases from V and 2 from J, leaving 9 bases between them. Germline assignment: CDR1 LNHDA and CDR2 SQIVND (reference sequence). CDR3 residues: CASSTSAPGANVLTF. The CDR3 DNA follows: TGTGCCAGTAGTACCTCAGCTCCTGGGGCCAACGTCCTGACTTTC. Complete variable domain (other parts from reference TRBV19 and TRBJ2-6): DGGITQSPKYLFRKEGQNVTLSCEQNLNHDAMYWYRQDPGQGLRLIYYSQIVNDFQKGDIAEGYSVSREKKESFPLTVTSAQKNPTAFYLCASSTSAPGANVLTFGAGSRLTVL.

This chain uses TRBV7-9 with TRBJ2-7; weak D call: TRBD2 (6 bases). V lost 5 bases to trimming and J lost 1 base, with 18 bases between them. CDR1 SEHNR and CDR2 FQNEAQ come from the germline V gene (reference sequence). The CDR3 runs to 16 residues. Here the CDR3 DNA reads TGTGCCAGCAGCCATACGGCTAGCGCACGGTCCTACGAGCAGTACTTC. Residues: CASSHTASARSYEQYF.

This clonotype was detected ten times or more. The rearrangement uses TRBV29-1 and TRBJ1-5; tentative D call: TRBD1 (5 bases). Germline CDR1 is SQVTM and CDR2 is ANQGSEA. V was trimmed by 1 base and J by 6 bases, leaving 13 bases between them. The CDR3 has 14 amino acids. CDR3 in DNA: TGCAGCGTTGAAGTTGCCGGGGCAGGTCAGCCCCAGCATTTT. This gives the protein CSVEVAGAGQPQHF.